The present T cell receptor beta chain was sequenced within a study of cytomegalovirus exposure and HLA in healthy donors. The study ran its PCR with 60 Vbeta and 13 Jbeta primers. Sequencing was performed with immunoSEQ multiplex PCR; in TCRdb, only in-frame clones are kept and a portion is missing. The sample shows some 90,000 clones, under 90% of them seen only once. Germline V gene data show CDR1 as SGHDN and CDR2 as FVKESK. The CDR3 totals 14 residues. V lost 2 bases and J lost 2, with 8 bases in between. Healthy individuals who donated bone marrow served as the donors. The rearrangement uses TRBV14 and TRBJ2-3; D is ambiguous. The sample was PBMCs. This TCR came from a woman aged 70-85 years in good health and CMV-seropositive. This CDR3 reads CASSQPLYTDTQYF. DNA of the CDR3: TGTGCCAGCAGCCAACCACTCTACACAGATACGCAGTATTTT.